This TCR beta chain derives from a study of T cells in Graves' hyperthyroidism and ophthalmopathy. Study-wide findings and caveats: Separating ophthalmopathy from stable hyperthyroidism was achieved by a 13 V-J model.

With regard to this clonotype: The target antigen is unknown. A much bigger clone sits one base away, suggesting this may be a read error.

Researchers took RNA transcripts and amplified the TCR beta CDR3 regions from them. Primed by the HTBI set, a first-round RT-PCR was run on the TCR CDR3. MiXCR, run by TCRdb on the multiplex PCR reads, gives a single entry per CDR3 protein. The table shows roughly 740,000 distinct CDR3 sequences, with about 16% occurring only once. The CDR3 is 15 amino acids. V gave up 7 bases and J gave up 12 bases; unmatched junction bases: 14. The receptor's source is a man aged 18 to 29 with Graves' hyperthyroidism. The sample comprised blood. J is TRBJ2-1 and V is TRBV12-3 or TRBV12-4; TRBD2 aligns across 11 bases. Written as DNA, the CDR3 is TGTGCCAGCACCATTACACTAGCGGGAGTTGATGGGCAGTTCTTC. It specifies CASTITLAGVDGQFF.